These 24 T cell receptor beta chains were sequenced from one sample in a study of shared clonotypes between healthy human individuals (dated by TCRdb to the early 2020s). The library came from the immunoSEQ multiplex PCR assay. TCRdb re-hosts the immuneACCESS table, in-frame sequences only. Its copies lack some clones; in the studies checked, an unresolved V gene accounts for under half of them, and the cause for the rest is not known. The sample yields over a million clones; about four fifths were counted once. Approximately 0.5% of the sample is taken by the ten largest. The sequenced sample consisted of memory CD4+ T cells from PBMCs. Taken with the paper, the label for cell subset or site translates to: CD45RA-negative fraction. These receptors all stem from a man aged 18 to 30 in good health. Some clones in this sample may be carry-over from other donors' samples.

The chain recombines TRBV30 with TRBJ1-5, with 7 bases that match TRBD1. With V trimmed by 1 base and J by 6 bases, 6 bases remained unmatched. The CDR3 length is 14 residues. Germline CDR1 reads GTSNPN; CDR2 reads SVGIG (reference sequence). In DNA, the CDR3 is TGTGCCTGGAGTGCCACAGGGGCCCCTCAGCCCCAGCATTTT. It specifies CAWSATGAPQPQHF.

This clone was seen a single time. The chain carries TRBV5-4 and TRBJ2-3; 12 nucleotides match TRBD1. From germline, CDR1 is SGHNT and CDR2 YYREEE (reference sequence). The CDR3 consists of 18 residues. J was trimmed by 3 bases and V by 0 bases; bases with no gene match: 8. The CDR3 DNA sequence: TGTGCCAGCAGCTTGGAGATTGGGGGACAGGGGGCAACAGATACGCAGTATTTT. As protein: CASSLEIGGQGATDTQYF. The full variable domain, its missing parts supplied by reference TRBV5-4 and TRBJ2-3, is ETGVTQSPTHLIKTRGQQVTLRCSSQSGHNTVSWYQQALGQGPQFIFQYYREEENGRGNFPPRFSGLQFPNYSSELNVNALELDDSALYLCASSLEIGGQGATDTQYFGPGTRLTVL.

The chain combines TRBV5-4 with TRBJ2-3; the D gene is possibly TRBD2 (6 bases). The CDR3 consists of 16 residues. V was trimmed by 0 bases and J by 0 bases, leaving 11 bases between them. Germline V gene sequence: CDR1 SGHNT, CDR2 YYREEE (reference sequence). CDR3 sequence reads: CASSLARERSTDTQYF. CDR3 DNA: TGTGCCAGCAGCTTGGCCCGGGAGAGGAGCACAGATACGCAGTATTTT. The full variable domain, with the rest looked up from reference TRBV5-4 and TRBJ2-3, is ETGVTQSPTHLIKTRGQQVTLRCSSQSGHNTVSWYQQALGQGPQFIFQYYREEENGRGNFPPRFSGLQFPNYSSELNVNALELDDSALYLCASSLARERSTDTQYFGPGTRLTVL.

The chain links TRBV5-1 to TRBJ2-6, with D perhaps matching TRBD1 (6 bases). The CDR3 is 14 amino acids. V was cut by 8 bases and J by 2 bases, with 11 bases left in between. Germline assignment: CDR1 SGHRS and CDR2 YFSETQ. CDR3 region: CASCQGTGANVLTF. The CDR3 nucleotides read TGCGCCAGTTGTCAGGGGACTGGGGCCAACGTCCTGACTTTC.

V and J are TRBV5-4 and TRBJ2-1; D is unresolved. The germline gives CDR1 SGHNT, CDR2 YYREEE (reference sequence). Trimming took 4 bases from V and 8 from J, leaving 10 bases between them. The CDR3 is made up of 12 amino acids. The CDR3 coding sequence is TGTGCCAGCAGCCCCGGCGAATATGAGCAGTTCTTC. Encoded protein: CASSPGEYEQFF. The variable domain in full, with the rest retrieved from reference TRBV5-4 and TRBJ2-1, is ETGVTQSPTHLIKTRGQQVTLRCSSQSGHNTVSWYQQALGQGPQFIFQYYREEENGRGNFPPRFSGLQFPNYSSELNVNALELDDSALYLCASSPGEYEQFFGPGTRLTVL.

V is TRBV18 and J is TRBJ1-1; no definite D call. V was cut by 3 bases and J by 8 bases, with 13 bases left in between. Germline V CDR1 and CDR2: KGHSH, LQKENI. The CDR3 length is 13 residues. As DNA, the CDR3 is TGTGCCAGCTCACCCGGTCAGTTACAAGAAGCTTTCTTT. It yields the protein CASSPGQLQEAFF.

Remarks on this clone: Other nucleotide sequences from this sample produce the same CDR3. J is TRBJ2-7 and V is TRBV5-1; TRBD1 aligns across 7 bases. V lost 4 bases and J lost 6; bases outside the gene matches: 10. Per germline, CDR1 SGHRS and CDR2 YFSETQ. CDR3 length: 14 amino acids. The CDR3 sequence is CASSPGQVGGEQYF. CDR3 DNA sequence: TGCGCCAGCAGCCCCGGACAGGTTGGTGGCGAGCAGTACTTC.

The CDR3 reads CASSENRGLGGELFF. DNA for the CDR3: TGTGCCAGCAGTGAGAACAGGGGGCTCGGTGGGGAGCTGTTTTTT. This chain connects TRBV25-1 to TRBJ2-2; TRBD1 aligns across 9 bases. This CDR3 has 15 residues. Trimming removed 3 bases from V and 8 bases from J; junction bases left unmatched: 7. Germline-derived CDR1 and CDR2 are MGHDK and SYGVNS.

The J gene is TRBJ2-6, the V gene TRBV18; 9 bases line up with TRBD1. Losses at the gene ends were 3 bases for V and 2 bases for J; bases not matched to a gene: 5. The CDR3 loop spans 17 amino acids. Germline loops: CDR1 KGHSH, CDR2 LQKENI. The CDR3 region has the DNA TGTGCCAGCTCACCCGGGACAGGGTCTACTGGGGCCAACGTCCTGACTTTC. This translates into CASSPGTGSTGANVLTF.

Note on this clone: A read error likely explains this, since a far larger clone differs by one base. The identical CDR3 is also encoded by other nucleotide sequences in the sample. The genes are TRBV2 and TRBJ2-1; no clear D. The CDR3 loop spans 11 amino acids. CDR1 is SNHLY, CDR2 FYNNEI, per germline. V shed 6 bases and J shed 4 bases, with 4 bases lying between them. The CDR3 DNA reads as TGTGCCAGCAGCGAATACAATGAGCAGTTCTTC. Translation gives CASSEYNEQFF.

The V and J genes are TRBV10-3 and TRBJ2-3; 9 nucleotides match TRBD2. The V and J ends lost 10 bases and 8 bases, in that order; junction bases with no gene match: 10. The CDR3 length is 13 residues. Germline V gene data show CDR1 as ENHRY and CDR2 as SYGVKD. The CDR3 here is CATAGGTTFTQYF. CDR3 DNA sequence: TGTGCCACCGCGGGAGGGACCACCTTTACGCAGTATTTT.

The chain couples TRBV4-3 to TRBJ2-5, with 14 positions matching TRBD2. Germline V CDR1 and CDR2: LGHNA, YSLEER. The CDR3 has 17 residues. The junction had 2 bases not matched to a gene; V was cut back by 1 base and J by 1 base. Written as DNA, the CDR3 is TGCGCCAGCAGCCAAGGACTAGCGGGAGGGGCCCAAGAGACCCAGTACTTC. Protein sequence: CASSQGLAGGAQETQYF.

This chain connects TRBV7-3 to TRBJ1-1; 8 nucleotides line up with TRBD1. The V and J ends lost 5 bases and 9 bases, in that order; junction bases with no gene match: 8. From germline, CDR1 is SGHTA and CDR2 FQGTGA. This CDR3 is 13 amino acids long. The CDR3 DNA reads TGTGCCAGCAGCACTCGAGACAGGGGAAAAGCTTTCTTT. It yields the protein CASSTRDRGKAFF.

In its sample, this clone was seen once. This chain's CDR3 is CASSSQGTDYEQYF. As DNA, the CDR3 is TGTGCCAGCAGCTCGCAAGGGACAGACTACGAGCAGTACTTC. This chain joins TRBV5-5 and TRBJ2-7; 7 nucleotides match TRBD1. V lost 3 bases to trimming and J lost 3 bases; unmatched junction nucleotides: 6. The germline V gene encodes CDR1 SGHKS and CDR2 YYEKEE (reference sequence). The CDR3 totals 14 residues.

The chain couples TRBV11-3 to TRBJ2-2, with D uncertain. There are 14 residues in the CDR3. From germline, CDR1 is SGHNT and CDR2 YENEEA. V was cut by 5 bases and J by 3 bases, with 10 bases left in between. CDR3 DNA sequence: TGTGCCAGCAGCACGGAAAGGGACACCGGGGAGCTGTTTTTT. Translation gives CASSTERDTGELFF.

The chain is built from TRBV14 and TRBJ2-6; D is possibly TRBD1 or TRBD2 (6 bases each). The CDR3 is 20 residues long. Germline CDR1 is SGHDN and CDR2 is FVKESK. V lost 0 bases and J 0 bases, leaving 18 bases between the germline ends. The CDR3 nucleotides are TGTGCCAGCAGCCAAGATGGGCCGGGGGCAGGTCGCTCTGGGGCCAACGTCCTGACTTTC. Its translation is CASSQDGPGAGRSGANVLTF.

DNA for the CDR3: TGCGCCAGCAGCCCCCTTGGTGACAGGGGCAACACCGGGGAGCTGTTTTTT. Translating it yields CASSPLGDRGNTGELFF. The V and J genes are TRBV4-1 and TRBJ2-2, with TRBD1 matching 8 bases. V lost 4 bases to trimming and J lost 2 bases; unmatched junction nucleotides: 9. Germline V lookup: CDR1 MGHRA, CDR2 YSYEKL. There are 17 residues in the CDR3.

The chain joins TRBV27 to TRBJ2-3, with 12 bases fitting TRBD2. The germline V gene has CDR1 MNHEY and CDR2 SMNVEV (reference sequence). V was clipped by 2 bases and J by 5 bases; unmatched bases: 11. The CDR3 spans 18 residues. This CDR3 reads CASSLGPPWGLAGDTQYF. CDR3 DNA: TGTGCCAGCAGTTTAGGACCGCCGTGGGGACTAGCGGGAGATACGCAGTATTTT.

CDR3 sequence: CASSLALNEQFF. Written as DNA, the CDR3 is TGTGCCAGCAGCTTAGCGCTCAATGAGCAGTTCTTC. The chain uses TRBV11-3 and TRBJ2-1; D gene uncertain. Germline V CDR1 and CDR2: SGHNT, YENEEA. The CDR3 runs to 12 residues. The germline V and J ends were trimmed by 1 base and 6 bases, with 4 bases remaining between them.

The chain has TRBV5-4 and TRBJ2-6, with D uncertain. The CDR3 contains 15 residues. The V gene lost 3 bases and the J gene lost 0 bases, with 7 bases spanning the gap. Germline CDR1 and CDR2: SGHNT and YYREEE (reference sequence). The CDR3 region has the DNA TGTGCCAGCAGCTCCGCCAACTCTGGGGCCAACGTCCTGACTTTC. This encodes CASSSANSGANVLTF.

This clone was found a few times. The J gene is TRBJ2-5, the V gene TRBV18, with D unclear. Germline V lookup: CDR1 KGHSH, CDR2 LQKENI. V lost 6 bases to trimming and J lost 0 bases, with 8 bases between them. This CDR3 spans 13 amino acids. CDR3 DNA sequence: TGTGCCAGCTCGGCGGTGGACCAAGAGACCCAGTACTTC. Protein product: CASSAVDQETQYF.

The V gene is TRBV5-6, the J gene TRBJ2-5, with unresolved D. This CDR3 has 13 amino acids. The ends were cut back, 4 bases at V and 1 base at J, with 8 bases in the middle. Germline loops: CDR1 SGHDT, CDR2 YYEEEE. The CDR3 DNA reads TGTGCCAGCAGCCCGGGTGGCCAAGAGACCCAGTACTTC. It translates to CASSPGGQETQYF. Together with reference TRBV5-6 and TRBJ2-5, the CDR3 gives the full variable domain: DAGVTQSPTHLIKTRGQQVTLRCSPKSGHDTVSWYQQALGQGPQFIFQYYEEEERQRGNFPDRFSGHQFPNYSSELNVNALLLGDSALYLCASSPGGQETQYFGPGTRLLVL.

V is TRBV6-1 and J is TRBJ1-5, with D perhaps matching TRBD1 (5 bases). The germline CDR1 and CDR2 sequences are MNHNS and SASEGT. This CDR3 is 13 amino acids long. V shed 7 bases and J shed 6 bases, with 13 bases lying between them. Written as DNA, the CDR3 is TGTGCCAGCACGGTCCAGGGCCGTCAGCCCCAGCATTTT. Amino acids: CASTVQGRQPQHF.

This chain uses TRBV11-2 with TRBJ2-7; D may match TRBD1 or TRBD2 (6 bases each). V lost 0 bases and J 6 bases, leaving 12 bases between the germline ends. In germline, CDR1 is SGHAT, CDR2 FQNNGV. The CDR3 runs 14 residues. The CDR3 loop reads CASSLDLGGREQYF. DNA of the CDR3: TGTGCCAGCAGCTTAGATCTCGGGGGCCGCGAGCAGTACTTC. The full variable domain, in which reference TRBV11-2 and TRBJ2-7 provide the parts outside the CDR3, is EAGVAQSPRYKIIEKRQSVAFWCNPISGHATLYWYQQILGQGPKLLIQFQNNGVVDDSQLPKDRFSAERLKGVDSTLKIQPAKLEDSAVYLCASSLDLGGREQYFGPGTRLTVT.